The next 9 T cell receptor beta chains were all read from a single sample in a study of Ad26.COV2.S vaccination and SARS-CoV-2 variants. Sequencing used immunoSEQ multiplex PCR; TCRdb keeps in-frame clones, though not all of them. The data show hundreds of thousands of clones, with more than 85% seen just once and approximately 5% held by the top ten. Indicated treatment: some 19 received Ad26.COV2.S at low or high dose, single or two shots; 5 received placebo; per-sample allocation not given. Each sample was drawn 63 days after the first injection (of vaccine or placebo). The sequencing here drew on peripheral blood, taken in a trial of Ad26.COV2.S vaccine versus placebo. All receptors derive from a person between 18 and 59 years old who received the Ad26.COV2.S COVID-19 vaccine or a placebo.

CDR3 nucleotide sequence: TGTGCCACCAGCAGAGATCTAGGGGGGGCTTATGGCTACACCTTC. Translating it yields CATSRDLGGAYGYTF. This chain connects TRBV15 to TRBJ1-2, with a weak D call TRBD1 (6 bases). V lost 0 bases to trimming and J lost 5 bases, with 13 bases between them. The V gene's germline CDR1 is LNHNV and CDR2 YYDKDF (reference sequence). This CDR3 is 15 amino acids long.

This chain connects TRBV10-3 to TRBJ2-5; D is unclear. This CDR3 has 14 residues. Per the germline V gene, CDR1 is ENHRY and CDR2 is SYGVKD. Trimming took off 0 bases at V and 5 bases at J, with 10 bases between the two ends. DNA of the CDR3: TGTGCCATCAGTGAGTCGGCTTCTCGGGAGACCCAGTACTTC. It encodes CAISESASRETQYF.

The rearrangement links TRBV14 to TRBJ2-3, with 8 bases identical to TRBD1. V was pared by 5 bases and J by 2 bases, with 12 bases of the junction left unmatched. The germline V gene encodes CDR1 SGHDN and CDR2 FVKESK. The CDR3 length is 17 residues. The CDR3 DNA is TGTGCCAGCAGCTCAGGGGACAGGCGTCCGGCCACAGATACGCAGTATTTT. Translated, it gives CASSSGDRRPATDTQYF.

This clone was detected a few times. The genes are TRBV7-9 and TRBJ1-1; TRBD1 matches 7 bases. Germline V lookup: CDR1 SEHNR, CDR2 FQNEAQ (reference sequence). This CDR3 is 16 amino acids long. Trimming took 5 bases from V and 5 from J; bases not matched to a gene: 14. The CDR3 sequence: CASSPRQGRVGTEAFF. CDR3 bases: TGTGCCAGCAGCCCCCGACAGGGCCGGGTGGGTACTGAAGCTTTCTTT.

The rearrangement links TRBV6-5 to TRBJ2-7, with TRBD1 matching 8 bases. In germline, CDR1 is MNHEY, CDR2 SVGAGI. The V gene end was trimmed by 5 bases and the J gene end by 5 bases; junction bases not matched to a gene: 8. This CDR3 is built from 14 residues. In DNA, the CDR3 is TGTGCCAGCAGTACGGACAGGGTACGGAACGAGCAGTACTTC. Protein: CASSTDRVRNEQYF.

The chain joins TRBV3-1 (or the pseudogene TRBV3-2) to TRBJ2-5; TRBD1 aligns across 9 bases. The V segment lost 4 bases and the J segment 5 bases; nucleotides outside the gene matches: 5. The CDR3 spans 14 residues. Germline V lookup: CDR1 LGHDT, CDR2 YNNKEL (reference sequence). The CDR3 sequence: CASSLRTGVETQYF. The DNA of the CDR3 is TGTGCCAGCAGCCTCAGGACAGGGGTGGAGACCCAGTACTTC.

This chain connects TRBV9 to TRBJ2-3; TRBD1 agrees at 9 bases. The CDR3 totals 16 residues. The germline V gene has CDR1 SGDLS and CDR2 YYNGEE. Trimming took 4 bases from V and 2 from J; bases not matched to a gene: 8. The CDR3 region has the DNA TGTGCCAGCAGCTCCCGTGGACAGGGGATCACAGATACGCAGTATTTT. Translation gives CASSSRGQGITDTQYF.

The rearrangement joins TRBV4-1 to TRBJ2-1; the match to TRBD2 covers 7 bases. The ends lost 1 base at V and 3 bases at J; junction bases unmatched: 3. CDR3 length equals 15 residues. Germline lookup yields CDR1 MGHRA and CDR2 YSYEKL. For the CDR3, the DNA is TGCGCCAGCAGCCAAGCACGGGACTACTACAATGAGCAGTTCTTC. Translated, it gives CASSQARDYYNEQFF.

This chain uses TRBV4-3 with TRBJ2-5, with 8 bases matching TRBD2. Germline V gene sequence: CDR1 LGHNA, CDR2 YSLEER. V lost 4 bases to trimming and J lost 4 bases; unmatched junction nucleotides: 8. There are 15 residues in the CDR3. This chain's CDR3 is CASSPGGGPGETQYF. CDR3 sequence (DNA): TGCGCCAGCAGCCCGGGCGGGGGGCCAGGAGAGACCCAGTACTTC.